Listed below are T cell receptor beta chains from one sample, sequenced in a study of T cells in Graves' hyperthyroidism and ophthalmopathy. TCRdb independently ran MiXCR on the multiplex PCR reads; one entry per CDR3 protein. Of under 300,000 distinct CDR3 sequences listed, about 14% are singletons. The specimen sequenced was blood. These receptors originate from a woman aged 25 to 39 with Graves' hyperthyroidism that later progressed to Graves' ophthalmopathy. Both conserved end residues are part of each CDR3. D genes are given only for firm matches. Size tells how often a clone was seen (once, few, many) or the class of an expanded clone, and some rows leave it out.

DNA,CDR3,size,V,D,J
TGCAGTGCTCGTGAAAGAGCGAACACCGGGGAGCTGTTTTTT,CSARERANTGELFF,NA,TRBV20-1,NA,TRBJ2-2
TGTGCCAGCAGTCAACCCGGGACAGGGTCCTACAATGAGCAGTCCTTC,CASSQPGTGSYNEQSF,few,TRBV12-3/TRBV12-4,TRBD1,TRBJ2-1
TGCGCCAGCAGCCAAGATAGCGGGAGGGCCTTCAATGAGCAGTTCTTC,CASSQDSGRAFNEQFF,many,TRBV4-3,TRBD2,TRBJ2-1
TGTGCCAGCAGTGAAATTGGAGGGAGGAGCAATCAGCCCCAGCATTTT,CASSEIGGRSNQPQHF,NA,TRBV2,NA,TRBJ1-5
TGCGCCAGCAGCCAAGACATGGGGGGGCCGTCCACTGAAGCTTTCTTT,CASSQDMGGPSTEAFF,few,TRBV4-3,NA,TRBJ1-1
TGTGCCAGCAGTTACACCGAGAAGCACTACGAGCAGTACTTC,CASSYTEKHYEQYF,many,TRBV6-5,NA,TRBJ2-7
TGTGCCAGCACCGGACTGGAGAATGGCTACACCTTC,CASTGLENGYTF,many,TRBV12-3/TRBV12-4,NA,TRBJ1-2
TGTGCCAGCAGAAAAAAAGGGGGGCAGGGCCAAGAGACCCAGTACTTC,CASRKKGGQGQETQYF,few,TRBV5-5,NA,TRBJ2-5
TGTGCCAGTAGTCCCACCCGGCAGGGGTTGAGTAATTCACCCCTCCACTTT,CASSPTRQGLSNSPLHF,NA,TRBV19,NA,TRBJ1-6
TGTGCCAGCTCCGAGGGACAGGGAAATCAGCCCCAGCATTTT,CASSEGQGNQPQHF,many,TRBV18,TRBD1,TRBJ1-5
TGTGCCAGCAGCACACCGGGACAGATTAACTATGGCTACACCTTC,CASSTPGQINYGYTF,NA,TRBV5-4,TRBD1,TRBJ1-2
TGTGCCAGCAGCCCCCGGGCAATCCAAGATACGCAGTATTTT,CASSPRAIQDTQYF,many,TRBV3-1,NA,TRBJ2-3
TGCGCCAGCAGCCTCTGGACTAGCGGGAATGCAGAGACCCAGTACTTC,CASSLWTSGNAETQYF,many,TRBV5-1,TRBD2,TRBJ2-5
TGTGCCACCAGCAGAGTGGGGGTGCTCGAGGGGCGAGCGCAGTATTTT,CATSRVGVLEGRAQYF,many,TRBV15,NA,TRBJ2-3
TGCAGTGCCAGACGGGGGAGGTCAGATACGCAGTATTTT,CSARRGRSDTQYF,many,TRBV20-1,NA,TRBJ2-3
TGTGCCAGCAGTTTGGAGACTAATGAAAAACTGTTTTTT,CASSLETNEKLFF,many,TRBV28,NA,TRBJ1-4
TGTGCCAGCAGTGGGTATGGGTTCTCTGGAAACACCATATATTTT,CASSGYGFSGNTIYF,many,TRBV2,NA,TRBJ1-3
TGCAGTGCTAGAGATTCGGGACTAGCGGGGAACTCCTACAATGAGCAGTTCTTC,CSARDSGLAGNSYNEQFF,NA,TRBV20-1,TRBD2,TRBJ2-1
TGTGCCAGCAGTTACCCGGGACAGCTTAATGAAAAACTGTTTTTT,CASSYPGQLNEKLFF,many,TRBV6-5,TRBD1,TRBJ1-4
TGTGCCAGTAGGCAAGACGGCGCAACTAATGAAAAACTGTTTTTT,CASRQDGATNEKLFF,many,TRBV19,NA,TRBJ1-4
TGTGCCAGCAGTCAGGGTCTTGACTACACCTTC,CASSQGLDYTF,NA,TRBV6-1,NA,TRBJ1-2
TGTGCCAGCAGCCCCCTGCCAAGCTCCTACGAGCAGTACTTC,CASSPLPSSYEQYF,many,TRBV7-2,NA,TRBJ2-7
TGTGCCAGCAGCTTAGCGGGAGGGCCACAGTACGAGCAGTACTTC,CASSLAGGPQYEQYF,many,TRBV7-3,TRBD2,TRBJ2-7
TGTGCCAGCAGATCCGATCAGGGAAGCTCCTACAATGAGCAGTTCTTC,CASRSDQGSSYNEQFF,many,TRBV12-3/TRBV12-4,NA,TRBJ2-1
TGTGCCAGCAGTTTATTGGGGATCCAAAACATTCAGTACTTC,CASSLLGIQNIQYF,many,TRBV28,NA,TRBJ2-4
TGTGCCAGCAGCTTAGATTCGGGACAGGTGTACAATGAGCAGTTCTTC,CASSLDSGQVYNEQFF,many,TRBV11-3,TRBD1,TRBJ2-1
TGCAGCGTTGTCGAAGACAGACTCGGTGAAGCTTTCTTT,CSVVEDRLGEAFF,many,TRBV29-1,NA,TRBJ1-1
TGTGCCAGCAGTCACGGGACAGGATATTCACCCCTCCACTTT,CASSHGTGYSPLHF,NA,TRBV3-1,TRBD1,TRBJ1-6
TGTGCCAGCAGCACCTCCGGGACTAGCGGCTACGAGCAGTACTTC,CASSTSGTSGYEQYF,many,TRBV7-8,TRBD2,TRBJ2-7
TGTGCCAGCAGTTACTCCCAGGTCCACGAGCAGTACTTC,CASSYSQVHEQYF,many,TRBV6-2/TRBV6-3,NA,TRBJ2-7
TGTGCCAGCTCTTACTTGAACACCATATATTTT,CASSYLNTIYF,NA,TRBV6-5,NA,TRBJ1-3
TGCGCCAGCAGCCAAGATTTGGGACTGCAGCCCCAGCATTTT,CASSQDLGLQPQHF,many,TRBV4-3,NA,TRBJ1-5
TGCGCCAGCAGCCAAGATCTAAGCGGGAGTCCAGATACGCAGTATTTT,CASSQDLSGSPDTQYF,few,TRBV4-3,TRBD2,TRBJ2-3
TGTGCCAGCAGCTTGGGTTCCTCAGGGGCCTCACCCCTCCACTTT,CASSLGSSGASPLHF,NA,TRBV11-2,NA,TRBJ1-6
TGTGCCAGCAGCTTAGGGGTTAGCGGGAGTTACGAGCAGTACTTC,CASSLGVSGSYEQYF,many,TRBV11-2,TRBD2,TRBJ2-7
TGCAGCGTTTTTAAACAGTCTCTCTACAATGAGCAGTTCTTC,CSVFKQSLYNEQFF,many,TRBV29-1,NA,TRBJ2-1
TGTGCCAGCAGCTTATCGTTACGATCCTACGAGCAGTACTTC,CASSLSLRSYEQYF,many,TRBV7-9,NA,TRBJ2-7
TGTGCCAGCAGCCGGAGCGACAGGGGAGTTTCACCCCTCCACTTT,CASSRSDRGVSPLHF,many,TRBV5-6,TRBD1,TRBJ1-6
TGCAGTGCTACCAACAGACAGGGGAGCACAGATACGCAGTATTTT,CSATNRQGSTDTQYF,many,TRBV20-1,TRBD1,TRBJ2-3
TGTGCCATCAGGCCGGTAGGGGGCGATGGCTACACCTTC,CAIRPVGGDGYTF,NA,TRBV10-3,TRBD1,TRBJ1-2
TGCGCCAGCAGCCAAACTAGCGGGAGCGGGGAGCTGTTTTTT,CASSQTSGSGELFF,NA,TRBV4-3,TRBD2,TRBJ2-2
TGCGCCAGCAGCCAACCGGCTAGCGGGGGGATTGAGACCCAGTACTTC,CASSQPASGGIETQYF,many,TRBV4-1,TRBD2,TRBJ2-5
TGTGCCAGCATCCCCCGTGGGGGGTCCTACGAGCAGTACTTC,CASIPRGGSYEQYF,many,TRBV28,NA,TRBJ2-7
TGTGCCAGCTCACCGGGACAGGACTATGGCTACACCTTC,CASSPGQDYGYTF,many,TRBV18,TRBD1,TRBJ1-2
TGTGCCAGCGGACGGACAGGGCAGATCGGAGATACGCAGTATTTT,CASGRTGQIGDTQYF,many,TRBV11-2,TRBD1,TRBJ2-3
TGTGCCAGCAGCTTAGGAAGGGGGGGCGCGTCCTACGAGCAGTACTTC,CASSLGRGGASYEQYF,many,TRBV7-9,NA,TRBJ2-7
TGTGCCATCAGGGGGACAGTGGATGAGCAGTTCTTC,CAIRGTVDEQFF,many,TRBV10-3,TRBD1,TRBJ2-1
TGTGCCAGCAGTCCCCTGGCGGAGCTACACTACGAGCAGTACTTC,CASSPLAELHYEQYF,many,TRBV6-2/TRBV6-3,NA,TRBJ2-7
TGTGCCACCAATGGACAGGGACATAAAGATACGCAGTATTTT,CATNGQGHKDTQYF,many,TRBV15,TRBD1,TRBJ2-3
TGTGCCACCCTGGGAAGGGAAGGGAACACTGAAGCTTTCTTT,CATLGREGNTEAFF,NA,TRBV28,NA,TRBJ1-1
TGTGCCAGCAGTTTGGATCGGGGCGGGCTGGTGCAGCCCCAGCATTTT,CASSLDRGGLVQPQHF,many,TRBV28,NA,TRBJ1-5
TGTGCCAGCAGTGATTTTCGGACAGATGTTACTGAAGCTTTCTTT,CASSDFRTDVTEAFF,many,TRBV25-1,NA,TRBJ1-1
TGTGCCAGCACCCTTCGGACAGCGGGTAACGCGAACACCGGGGAGCTGTTTTTT,CASTLRTAGNANTGELFF,NA,TRBV12-3/TRBV12-4,NA,TRBJ2-2
TGTGCCACCCTAGGCGGGGGAGGAGGCTATGGCTACACCTTC,CATLGGGGGYGYTF,many,TRBV2,NA,TRBJ1-2
TGCGCCAGCAGCCGCTTCCTAGCGCTTAGACCAGATACGCAGTATTTT,CASSRFLALRPDTQYF,NA,TRBV13,NA,TRBJ2-3
TGTGCCAGTACCGATACTTTGTCTTCGAATGAGCAGTTCTTC,CASTDTLSSNEQFF,many,TRBV28,NA,TRBJ2-1
TGTGCCAGCAGCTCAGGGACACCCCCGTCGGGCACTGAAGCTTTCTTT,CASSSGTPPSGTEAFF,many,TRBV7-9,NA,TRBJ1-1
TGTGCCATCAACAATCCGGGACTAGCGGGAGGTGACGAGCAGTACTTC,CAINNPGLAGGDEQYF,many,TRBV10-3,TRBD2,TRBJ2-7
TGTGCCACCAACAGGGACACTGAAGCTTTCTTT,CATNRDTEAFF,many,TRBV12-3/TRBV12-4,NA,TRBJ1-1
TGTGCCAGCAGTTTGGCAGGGAGATCCTACGAGCAGTACTTC,CASSLAGRSYEQYF,NA,TRBV28,NA,TRBJ2-7